Given below is one T cell receptor (beta chain) in context. Its matching antigen is unknown. This CDR3 contains 16 residues. Per germline, CDR1 SGHRS and CDR2 YFSETQ. Trimming left V 0 bases short and J 7 bases short, with 14 bases between. The sample is drawn from a study of CD8+ T cells in alopecia areata. Sequencing templates came from extracted RNA that was reverse transcribed into cDNA. The protocol was immunoSEQ multiplex PCR, while the TCRdb copy is restricted to in-frame clones and leaves out a portion. The sample lists 270,000 or so clones, more than 45% seen once, with under 2% in the top ten. The treatment denotes: oral pan-JAK inhibitor, 5-10 mg twice daily. General study results and limits: In scalp and blood, many expanded lesional clones persisted during tofacitinib. Scalp clonality and expanded CD8+ clones among the top 100 showed significant decreases with tofacitinib.

The material was CD4+ T cells sorted from blood, obtained at week 24, from a patient treated with tofacitinib. This TCR was recovered from a human donor with alopecia areata. The chain combines TRBV5-1 with TRBJ1-6; D uncertain. The CDR3 loop is CASSLEGQNVNSPLHF. CDR3 nucleotides: TGCGCCAGCAGCTTGGAGGGCCAGAACGTAAATTCACCCCTCCACTTT.